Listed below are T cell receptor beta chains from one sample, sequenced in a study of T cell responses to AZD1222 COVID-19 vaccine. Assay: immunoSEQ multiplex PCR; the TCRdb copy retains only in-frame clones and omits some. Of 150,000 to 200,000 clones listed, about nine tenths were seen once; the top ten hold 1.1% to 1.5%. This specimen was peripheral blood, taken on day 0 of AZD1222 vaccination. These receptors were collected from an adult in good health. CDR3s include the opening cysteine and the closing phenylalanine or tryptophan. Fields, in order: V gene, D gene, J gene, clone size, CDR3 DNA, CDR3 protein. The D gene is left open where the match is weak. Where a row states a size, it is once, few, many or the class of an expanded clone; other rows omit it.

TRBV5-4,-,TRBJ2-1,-,TGTGCCAGCAGCCAGACTGAGGTTGAGCAGTTCTTC,CASSQTEVEQFF
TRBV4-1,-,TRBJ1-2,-,TGCGCCAGCAGCCAAGATGCCGGACACCCTGGCTATGGCTACACCTTC,CASSQDAGHPGYGYTF
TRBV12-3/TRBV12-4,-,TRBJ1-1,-,TGTGCCAGCAGTTTCCCCAGCGGGTGGGAAGCTTTCTTT,CASSFPSGWEAFF
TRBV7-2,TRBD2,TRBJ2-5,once,TGTGCCAGCAGTCCAGGACTAGCGGAAGAGACCCAGTACTTC,CASSPGLAEETQYF
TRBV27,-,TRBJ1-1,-,TGTGCCAGCAGTTGGGGTCTGGGGACTGAAGCTTTCTTT,CASSWGLGTEAFF
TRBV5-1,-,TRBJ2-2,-,TGCGCCAGCAGCTTGGGCGGACGTCTTACCGGGGAGCTGTTTTTT,CASSLGGRLTGELFF
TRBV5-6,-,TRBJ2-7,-,TGTGCCAGCAGCTTGATCGCGATTTCCTACGAGCAGTACTTC,CASSLIAISYEQYF
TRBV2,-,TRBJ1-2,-,TGTGCCAGCAGTGAGGGGTTAGAGGGGGGCTACACCTTC,CASSEGLEGGYTF
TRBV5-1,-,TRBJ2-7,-,TGCGCCAGCAGCTTGGTGGTCAGCAGAGGCGAGCAGTACTTC,CASSLVVSRGEQYF
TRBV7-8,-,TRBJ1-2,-,TGTGCCAGCAGCTCCGTTGGTGGGGTAGGCTCCTATGGCTACACCTTC,CASSSVGGVGSYGYTF
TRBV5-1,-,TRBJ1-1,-,TGCGCCAGCAGCCTGGGACTTAACGGTTGGAACACTGAAGCTTTCTTT,CASSLGLNGWNTEAFF
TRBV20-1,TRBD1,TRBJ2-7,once,TGCAGTGCTAGTCCCCTAAAGACCGGGACAGGTGGTTGGGAGCAGTACTTC,CSASPLKTGTGGWEQYF
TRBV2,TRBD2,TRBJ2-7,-,TGTGCCAGCAGTGAAGTGGGTGCAGCGGGGGAGCAGTACTTC,CASSEVGAAGEQYF
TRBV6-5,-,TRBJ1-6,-,TGTGCCAGCAGCCCAACGGGAAAGGGTTCACCCCTCCACTTT,CASSPTGKGSPLHF
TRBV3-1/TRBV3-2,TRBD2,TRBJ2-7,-,TGTGCCAGCAGCCAAGATGAGGGACTAGCGGGAGCCGATGAGGAGCAGTACTTC,CASSQDEGLAGADEEQYF
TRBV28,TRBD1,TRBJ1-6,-,TGTGCCAGCAGGGGGGGGACAGGCCCTTATTCACCCCTCCACTTT,CASRGGTGPYSPLHF
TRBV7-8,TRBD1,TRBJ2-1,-,TGTGCCAGCAGCTTGGACAGGACGTCAAACAATGAGCAGTTCTTC,CASSLDRTSNNEQFF
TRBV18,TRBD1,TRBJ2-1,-,TGTGCCAGCTCACCTATCGGACAGGTCAGTGAGCAGTTCTTC,CASSPIGQVSEQFF
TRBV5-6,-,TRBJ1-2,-,TGTGCCAGCAGCTTGCCCCTTGCGGGACTTCACTATGGCTACACCTTC,CASSLPLAGLHYGYTF
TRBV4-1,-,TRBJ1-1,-,TGCGCCAGCAGCCAGATACAGAACCTGAACACTGAAGCTTTCTTT,CASSQIQNLNTEAFF
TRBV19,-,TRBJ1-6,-,TGTGCCAGTAGTATCGGCAGCTATAATTCACCCCTCCACTTT,CASSIGSYNSPLHF
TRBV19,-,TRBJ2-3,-,TGTGCCAGTAGTATAGGGAACGTCGAGGTAGATACGCAGTATTTT,CASSIGNVEVDTQYF
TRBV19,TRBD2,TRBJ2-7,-,TGTGCCAGTAGGGCGACTAGCGGGAGTTCTGGGCAGTACTTC,CASRATSGSSGQYF
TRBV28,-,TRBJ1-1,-,TGTGCCAGCAGTTTATCCGGGGCGGGACCGCGGAACACTGAAGCTTTCTTT,CASSLSGAGPRNTEAFF
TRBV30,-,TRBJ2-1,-,TGTGCCTGGAGTGTAAACAATGAGCAGTTCTTC,CAWSVNNEQFF
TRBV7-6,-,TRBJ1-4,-,TGTGCCAGCAGCAATAAGGGTACTGACAGTTTTTATAATGAAAAACTGTTTTTT,CASSNKGTDSFYNEKLFF
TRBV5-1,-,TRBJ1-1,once,TGCGCCAGCAGCTCCATGGACACCGATGAAGCTTTCTTT,CASSSMDTDEAFF
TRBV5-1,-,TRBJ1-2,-,TGCGCCAGCAGCCCGGACGGATTCTATGGCTACACCTTC,CASSPDGFYGYTF
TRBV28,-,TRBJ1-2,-,TGTGCCAGCAGTTTATCGGGATTGATCTATGGTGGCTACACCTTC,CASSLSGLIYGGYTF
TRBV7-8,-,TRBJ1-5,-,TGTGCCAGCAGCTTAGTACTAAATCAGCCCCAGCATTTT,CASSLVLNQPQHF
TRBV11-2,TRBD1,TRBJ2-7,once,TGTGCCAGCAGCCATTCCGGGACAGGGGTGGACGAGCAGTACTTC,CASSHSGTGVDEQYF
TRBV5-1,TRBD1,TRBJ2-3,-,TGCGCCAGCAGCCTGGACAGGGGGGGTTCAGGCACAGATACGCAGTATTTT,CASSLDRGGSGTDTQYF
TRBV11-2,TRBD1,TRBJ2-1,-,TGTGCCAGCAGCCGCGCCCTAGGGGGCTCGTACAATGAGCAGTTCTTC,CASSRALGGSYNEQFF
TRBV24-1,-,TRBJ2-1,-,TGTGCCACCAGTGATCTGTACAATGAGCAGTTCTTC,CATSDLYNEQFF
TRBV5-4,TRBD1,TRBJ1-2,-,TGTGCCAGCAGCCACGGACAGGGAGTAAAAAAGGGCTACACCTTC,CASSHGQGVKKGYTF
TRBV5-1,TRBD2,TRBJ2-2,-,TGCGCCAGCAGCTTGGCCATGGCGGGAGGGCCCGGGGAGCTGTTTTTT,CASSLAMAGGPGELFF
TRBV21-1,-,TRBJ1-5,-,-,CASSRDRVGWIVGKGNQPQHF
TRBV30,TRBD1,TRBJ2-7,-,TGTGCCTGGACCCCCGCGGGACAGGGGGCTGGCGAGCAGTACTTC,CAWTPAGQGAGEQYF
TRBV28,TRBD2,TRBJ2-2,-,TGTGCCAGCGGGACTAGCGGAGCGAACACCGGGGAGCTGTTTTTT,CASGTSGANTGELFF
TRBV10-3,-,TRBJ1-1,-,TGTGCCATCAGTGAGTCTTACGGGGTTCGCCCTGAAGCTTTCTTT,CAISESYGVRPEAFF
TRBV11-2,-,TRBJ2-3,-,TGTGCCAGCAGCCGGATCCAGCGCGGAAGCACAGATACGCAGTATTTT,CASSRIQRGSTDTQYF
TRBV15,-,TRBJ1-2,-,TGTGCCACCAGCAGAGATAGGGGCAGCTATGGCTACACCTTC,CATSRDRGSYGYTF
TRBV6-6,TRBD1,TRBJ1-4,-,TGTGCCAGCAGTTCCCCCAAGACAGGGGGCGGAGAAAAACTGTTTTTT,CASSSPKTGGGEKLFF
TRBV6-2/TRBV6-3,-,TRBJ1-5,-,TGTGCCAGCAGTTACTTTACCCGGGTCAGCAATCAGCCCCAGCATTTT,CASSYFTRVSNQPQHF
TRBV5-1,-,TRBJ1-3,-,TGCGCCAGCGGCGACTCTGGAAACACCATATATTTT,CASGDSGNTIYF
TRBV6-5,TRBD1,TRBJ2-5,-,TGTGCCAGCAGTCCATACAGGGGGCTGCAAGAGACCCAGTACTTC,CASSPYRGLQETQYF
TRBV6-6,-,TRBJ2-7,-,TGTGCCAGCAGTTATCTAACCTCGTACGAGCAGTACTTC,CASSYLTSYEQYF
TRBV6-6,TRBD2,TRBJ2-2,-,TGTGCCAGCAGTCCGGGACTAGCAGTCACCGGGGAGCTGTTTTTT,CASSPGLAVTGELFF
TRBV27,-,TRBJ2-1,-,TGTGCCAGCTGGGACGGGAGCTCCTACAATGAGCAGTTCTTC,CASWDGSSYNEQFF
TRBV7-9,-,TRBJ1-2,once,TGTGCCAGCAGCTTAGAGTTCAACTATGGCTACACCTTC,CASSLEFNYGYTF
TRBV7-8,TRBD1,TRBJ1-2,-,TGTGCCAGCAGCTATCAATATAGGACAGGGAGAGGGGGCTATGGCTACACCTTC,CASSYQYRTGRGGYGYTF
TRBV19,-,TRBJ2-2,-,TGTGCCAGTAGTCCCCCGGGCACCGGGGAGCTGTTTTTT,CASSPPGTGELFF
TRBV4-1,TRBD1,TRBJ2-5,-,TGCGCCAGCAGCCAAGACGCAGGGGGCCAAGAGACCCAGTACTTC,CASSQDAGGQETQYF
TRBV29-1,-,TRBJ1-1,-,TGCAGCGTGGAGGGGAACACTGAAGCTTTCTTT,CSVEGNTEAFF
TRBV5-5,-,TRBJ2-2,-,TGTGCCAGCAGCCCTACCGGGACCGCGAACACCGGGGAGCTGTTTTTT,CASSPTGTANTGELFF
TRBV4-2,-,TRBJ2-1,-,TGTGCCAGCAGCCAAGGGGTCGGGGCGCGGGACTCCTACAATGAGCAGTTCTTC,CASSQGVGARDSYNEQFF
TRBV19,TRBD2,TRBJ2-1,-,TGTGCCAGTAGTGGTTGGACTAGCGGGAGGGCTGGTGAGCAGTTCTTC,CASSGWTSGRAGEQFF
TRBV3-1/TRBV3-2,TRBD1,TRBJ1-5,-,TGTGCCAGCAGCCAAGGGACAGGGGGTCAGCCCCAGCATTTT,CASSQGTGGQPQHF
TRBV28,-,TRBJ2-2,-,TGTGCCAGCAGTTTGACAGGAAACACCGGGGAGCTGTTTTTT,CASSLTGNTGELFF
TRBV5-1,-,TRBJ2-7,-,TGCGCCAGCAGCTTACAGGGAAATACCTACGAGCAGTACTTC,CASSLQGNTYEQYF